These 15 T cell receptor beta chains were sequenced from one sample in a study of T cells in Graves' hyperthyroidism and ophthalmopathy. RNA transcripts served as the template for amplifying TCR beta CDR3 regions. A first-round RT-PCR of the TCR CDR3 used the HTBI primer set. Each CDR3 protein gets one entry after TCRdb re-called the multiplex PCR reads with MiXCR. The table includes around 35,000 distinct CDR3 sequences, around half detected once. Sequenced material: blood. These receptors all stem from a man between 35 and 55 years old with Graves' ophthalmopathy.

This chain connects TRBV20-1 to TRBJ2-1, with D possibly matching TRBD2 (6 bases). Germline V CDR1 and CDR2: DFQATT, SNEGSKA (reference sequence). CDR3 length: 14 amino acids. V lost 1 base, J lost 12 bases, and 19 bases lay in between. The CDR3 coding sequence is TGCAGTGCTAGAGGTAGCGGCCTATTGATTGGGCAGTTCTTC. Translating gives CSARGSGLLIGQFF.

CDR3 DNA sequence: TGTGCCAGCAGCCCGGGACAGGGTTTATGGGAGCAGTACTTC. This encodes CASSPGQGLWEQYF. V usage is TRBV9 and J usage is TRBJ2-7, with TRBD1 matching over 9 bases. CDR3 size: 14 residues. Germline V gene data show CDR1 as SGDLS and CDR2 as YYNGEE. J lost 7 bases, V lost 4 bases, and 9 bases had no gene match.

This clonotype appeared once. The chain links TRBV5-1 to TRBJ2-5; D gene ambiguous. Looked up from germline, CDR1 is SGHRS and CDR2 is YFSETQ. This CDR3 region has 14 residues. Trimming took off 2 bases at V and 4 bases at J, with 12 bases between the two ends. In DNA form, the CDR3 reads TGCGCCAGCAGCTTCCTCGCGGATAGAGAGACCCAGTACTTC. It yields the protein CASSFLADRETQYF.

The gene calls are TRBV25-1 and TRBJ2-7; weak D call: TRBD1 (6 bases). The CDR3 covers 17 residues. Deletions cut 8 bases from V and 0 bases from J, with 23 bases between. CDR1 MGHDK and CDR2 SYGVNS come from the germline V gene. The CDR3 nucleotides read TGTGCCAGCCCAAGACAGAGAGCTGGGACAAACTCCTACGAGCAGTACTTC. Translated, it gives CASPRQRAGTNSYEQYF.

This clonotype was counted many times. The chain carries TRBV18 and TRBJ2-1; tentatively, D is TRBD1 (6 bases). Trimming stripped 5 bases from V and 5 bases from J, with 13 bases between. The CDR3 is made up of 14 amino acids. Germline-derived CDR1 and CDR2 are KGHSH and LQKENI. The DNA for the CDR3 is TGTGCCAGCTCATTCTTAAGACAGGACAATGAGCAGTTCTTC. It translates to CASSFLRQDNEQFF.

With respect to this clonotype: The conserved closing phenylalanine or tryptophan is absent in this CDR3, likely reflecting a read error. The DNA is left out, because the CDR3 cannot be placed on it with certainty; the CDR3 is given as TCRdb lists it. The chain couples TRBV6-5 to TRBJ2-3; the table gives TRBD1 as D, unverified against the DNA. 15 amino acids form the CDR3, both terminal residues included. The germline CDR1 and CDR2 sequences are MNHEY and SVGAGI. This CDR3 is CAGSAPGQNTDTQYL.

The gene calls are TRBV9 and TRBJ2-6, with D hard to call. CDR3 size: 17 residues. With 0 bases removed from V and 0 bases from J, the gap between germline ends came to 10 bases. Germline lookup yields CDR1 SGDLS and CDR2 YYNGEE. CDR3 nucleotide sequence: TGTGCCAGCAGCGTAGGCAGGATTTACTCTGGGGCCAACGTCCTGACTTTC. The encoded protein is CASSVGRIYSGANVLTF.

By sample fraction, this clonotype is medium-sized. This chain links TRBV5-1 with TRBJ2-3; TRBD2 is a possible D gene (6 bases). V gave up 1 base and J gave up 5 bases, with 11 bases separating them. The germline V gene encodes CDR1 SGHRS and CDR2 YFSETQ. The CDR3 consists of 14 residues. This CDR3 reads CASSLSGVVDTQYF. In DNA form, the CDR3 reads TGCGCCAGCAGCTTGTCGGGGGTTGTAGATACGCAGTATTTT.

The chain couples TRBV20-1 to TRBJ2-1; 13 nucleotides agree with TRBD2. Unmatched junction bases numbered 7, after V lost 4 bases and J lost 10 bases. CDR1 is DFQATT and CDR2 is SNEGSKA in the germline V gene (reference sequence). The CDR3 extends over 14 amino acids. The DNA of the CDR3 is TGCAGTGCTATGACTAGCGGGGGGTGGCGGGAGCAGTTCTTC. Translating gives CSAMTSGGWREQFF.

This clonotype was found many times. CDR3 sequence: CASSSDVAHEQYF. The CDR3 coding sequence is TGTGCCAGCAGCTCGGACGTGGCCCACGAGCAGTACTTC. The V call is TRBV11-2, the J call TRBJ2-7; D not certain. There are 13 residues in the CDR3. Germline V lookup: CDR1 SGHAT, CDR2 FQNNGV. Trimming pared 4 bases from V and 5 bases from J, leaving 12 bases between.

With regard to this clonotype: Likely a read error: the CDR3 ends without its conserved phenylalanine or tryptophan. Because the CDR3's place on the DNA is in doubt, the DNA is left out and the CDR3 is given as listed by TCRdb. V gene TRBV2 combines with J gene TRBJ1-6; the table names TRBD1, a call not compared with the DNA. The germline CDR1 and CDR2 sequences are SNHLY and FYNNEI. The CDR3 length equals 10 residues, ends included. CDR3 residues: CASIHPGDSR.

The rearrangement links TRBV5-1 to TRBJ1-2; TRBD1 is a possible D gene (6 bases). Per germline, CDR1 SGHRS and CDR2 YFSETQ. Trimming left V 0 bases short and J 2 bases short, with 8 bases between. The CDR3 is 14 residues long. In DNA, the CDR3 is TGCGCCAGCAGCTTGGAACAGGGAAACTATGGCTACACCTTC. Protein: CASSLEQGNYGYTF.

The J gene is TRBJ2-1, the V gene TRBV7-2, with 10 bases fitting TRBD2. The CDR3 is 14 amino acids. CDR1 SGHTA and CDR2 FQGNSA come from the germline V gene. Trimming cost V 3 bases and J 10 bases; bases outside gene matches: 6. CDR3 nucleotide sequence: TGTGCCAGCAGCTTTTCTAGCGGGAGAAACGAGCAGTTCTTC. Its translation: CASSFSSGRNEQFF.

This clonotype was seen many times. The chain is built from TRBV12-3 or TRBV12-4 and TRBJ2-7; TRBD1 matches 8 bases. The CDR3 loop spans 12 amino acids. The V and J ends lost 4 bases and 5 bases, in that order; junction bases with no gene match: 1. CDR3 sequence reads: CASSSTGDEQYF. The CDR3 DNA follows: TGTGCCAGCAGTTCGACAGGGGACGAGCAGTACTTC.

As regards this clonotype: The CDR3 end shows no conserved phenylalanine or tryptophan, and so a read error is likely. Because the CDR3's place on the DNA is in doubt, the DNA is left out and the CDR3 is given as listed by TCRdb. This chain uses TRBV20-1 with TRBJ1-4. Per the germline V gene, CDR1 is DFQATT and CDR2 is SNEGSKA (reference sequence). The CDR3 sequence runs 11 residues, both termini included. CDR3: CSARAMGKDFY.